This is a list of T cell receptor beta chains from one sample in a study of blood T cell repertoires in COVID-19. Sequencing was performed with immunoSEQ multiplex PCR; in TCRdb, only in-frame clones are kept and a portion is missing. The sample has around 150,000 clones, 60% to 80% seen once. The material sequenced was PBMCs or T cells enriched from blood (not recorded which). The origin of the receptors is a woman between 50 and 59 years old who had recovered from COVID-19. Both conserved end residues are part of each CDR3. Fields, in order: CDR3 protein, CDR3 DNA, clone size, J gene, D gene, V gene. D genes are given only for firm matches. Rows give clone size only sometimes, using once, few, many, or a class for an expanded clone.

CASSVGHGSQETQYF	TGTGCCAGCAGCGTAGGTCACGGGAGCCAAGAGACCCAGTACTTC	-	TRBJ2-5	-	TRBV9
CSVERQGPNTEAFF	TGCAGCGTTGAGAGGCAGGGGCCGAACACTGAAGCTTTCTTT	-	TRBJ1-1	-	TRBV29-1
CASSWGQGGSYEQYF	TGTGCCAGCAGTTGGGGACAGGGTGGTTCCTACGAGCAGTACTTC	-	TRBJ2-7	TRBD1	TRBV2
CASSLGEGTRNQPQHF	TGTGCCAGCAGCTTAGGTGAGGGAACCCGCAATCAGCCCCAGCATTTT	-	TRBJ1-5	-	TRBV7-6
CASRNRGETDTQYF	TGTGCCAGTAGAAACAGGGGCGAAACAGATACGCAGTATTTT	-	TRBJ2-3	TRBD1	TRBV19
CASSNRGPRDYGYTF	TGTGCCAGCAGTAACAGGGGCCCCAGGGACTATGGCTACACCTTC	-	TRBJ1-2	TRBD1	TRBV6-5
CASRATGGETQYF	TGTGCCAGCAGAGCGACAGGGGGAGAGACCCAGTACTTC	once	TRBJ2-5	TRBD1	TRBV28
CASSPQEGSNQPQHF	TGTGCCAGCTCACCACAGGAGGGTAGCAATCAGCCCCAGCATTTT	-	TRBJ1-5	-	TRBV18
CASSFEGVAKNIQYF	TGTGCCAGCAGCTTCGAGGGTGTAGCCAAAAACATTCAGTACTTC	-	TRBJ2-4	-	TRBV5-6
CASSSQGAFGNTIYF	TGTGCCAGCAGCTCCCAGGGGGCGTTCGGAAACACCATATATTTT	-	TRBJ1-3	TRBD1	TRBV11-3
CASSQPIGGLAVSNEQFF	TGTGCCAGCAGCCAGCCGATCGGGGGACTAGCGGTTAGCAATGAGCAGTTCTTC	-	TRBJ2-1	TRBD2	TRBV3-1/TRBV3-2
CATSDFATGSYNEQFF	TGTGCCACCAGTGATTTTGCGACAGGGTCATACAATGAGCAGTTCTTC	-	TRBJ2-1	TRBD1	TRBV24-1
CASSLLGLAGPDTQYF	TGTGCCAGCAGCTTATTGGGACTAGCGGGACCAGATACGCAGTATTTT	-	TRBJ2-3	TRBD2	TRBV13
CASSQDPQGTLKGTEAFF	TGCGCCAGCAGCCAAGATCCACAAGGGACACTGAAAGGGACTGAAGCTTTCTTT	-	TRBJ1-1	-	TRBV4-1
CASSPPYGGAVEQFF	TGTGCCAGCAGCCCCCCTTACGGGGGGGCGGTTGAGCAGTTCTTC	few	TRBJ2-1	TRBD2	TRBV7-9
CASSWTSGDNEQFF	TGCGCCAGCAGTTGGACTAGCGGAGACAATGAGCAGTTCTTC	once	TRBJ2-1	TRBD2	TRBV5-1
CASSFLAGLNTGELFF	TGTGCCAGTAGTTTCCTAGCGGGACTTAACACCGGGGAGCTGTTTTTT	-	TRBJ2-2	TRBD2	TRBV19
CASSTDRQGGTPTFYEQYF	TGCGCCAGCAGCACAGACCGACAGGGGGGGACTCCAACTTTCTACGAGCAGTACTTC	few	TRBJ2-7	TRBD1	TRBV5-1
CASTQTGGSADTQYF	TGTGCCAGTACCCAGACAGGGGGGAGCGCAGATACGCAGTATTTT	-	TRBJ2-3	TRBD1	TRBV19
CASSIAAGDYEQYF	TGTGCCAGTAGTATAGCGGCGGGAGACTACGAGCAGTACTTC	once	TRBJ2-7	TRBD2	TRBV19
CASSRGLRNTGELFF	TGTGCCAGCAGCAGGGGCCTTAGGAACACCGGGGAGCTGTTTTTT	-	TRBJ2-2	-	TRBV7-3
CASSPRDSQETQYF	TGTGCCAGCTCACCCCGGGACAGCCAAGAGACCCAGTACTTC	-	TRBJ2-5	TRBD1	TRBV18
CASSLDSAGYGYTF	TGTGCCAGCAGTTTGGACAGCGCCGGGTATGGCTACACCTTC	-	TRBJ1-2	-	TRBV28
CASSLGGVGELFF	TGTGCCAGCAGCTTAGGGGGGGTCGGGGAGCTGTTTTTT	once	TRBJ2-2	-	TRBV11-3
CASGGGSGSTDTQYF	TGTGCCAGCGGAGGGGGTAGCGGGAGCACAGATACGCAGTATTTT	-	TRBJ2-3	-	TRBV11-2
CASSYLTGTGSNQPQHF	TGTGCCAGCAGTTACTTAACCGGGACAGGGTCGAATCAGCCCCAGCATTTT	few	TRBJ1-5	TRBD1	TRBV6-2/TRBV6-3
CASSEQGGHQPQHF	TGTGCCAGCAGTGAACAGGGCGGACATCAGCCCCAGCATTTT	-	TRBJ1-5	-	TRBV2
CASSSTFGDSPLHF	TGCGCCAGCAGCTCCACCTTCGGGGATTCACCCCTCCACTTT	-	TRBJ1-6	-	TRBV5-1
CASSKTGLAGQPGLGTNTDTQYF	TGTGCCAGCAGCAAAACGGGACTAGCGGGACAGCCGGGTTTAGGAACTAACACAGATACGCAGTATTTT	-	TRBJ2-3	TRBD2	TRBV13
CAWSVQGRANYGYTF	TGTGCCTGGAGTGTACAGGGCAGGGCTAACTATGGCTACACCTTC	-	TRBJ1-2	-	TRBV30
CASSPRLRGETQYF	TGTGCCAGCAGCCCCCGCCTCCGAGGGGAGACCCAGTACTTC	-	TRBJ2-5	-	TRBV7-9
CASSPESGSSYNEQFF	TGTGCCAGCAGCCCCGAGAGCGGGAGCTCCTACAATGAGCAGTTCTTC	-	TRBJ2-1	TRBD2	TRBV11-3
CASSLGTGGYGYTF	TGTGCCAGCAGTTTAGGGACAGGGGGTTATGGCTACACCTTC	-	TRBJ1-2	TRBD1	TRBV27
CASSLELGARYEQYF	TGTGCCAGCAGCTTAGAGTTGGGGGCGCGGTACGAGCAGTACTTC	few	TRBJ2-7	-	TRBV7-9